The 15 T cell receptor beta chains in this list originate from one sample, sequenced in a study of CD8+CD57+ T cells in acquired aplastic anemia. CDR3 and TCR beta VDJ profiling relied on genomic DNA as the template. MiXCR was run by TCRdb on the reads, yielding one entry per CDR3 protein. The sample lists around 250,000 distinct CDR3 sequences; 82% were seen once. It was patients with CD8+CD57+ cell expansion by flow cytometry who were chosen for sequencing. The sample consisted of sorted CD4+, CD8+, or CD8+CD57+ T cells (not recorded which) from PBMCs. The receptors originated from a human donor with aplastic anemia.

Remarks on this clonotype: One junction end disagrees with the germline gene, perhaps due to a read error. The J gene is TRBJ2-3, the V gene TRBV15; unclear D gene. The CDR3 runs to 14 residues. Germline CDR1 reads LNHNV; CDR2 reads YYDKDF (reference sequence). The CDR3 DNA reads TGTGCCACCAGCAGAGGCAGAGAGCAAGATACGCAGTGCTTC. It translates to CATSRGREQDTQCF.

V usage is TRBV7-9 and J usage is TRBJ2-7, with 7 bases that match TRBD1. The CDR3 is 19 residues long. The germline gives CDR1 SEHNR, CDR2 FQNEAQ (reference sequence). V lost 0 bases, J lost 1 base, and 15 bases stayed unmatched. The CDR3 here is CASSLAGSYGTALSYEQYV. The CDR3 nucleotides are TGTGCCAGCAGCTTAGCGGGTAGCTACGGGACAGCCCTTTCCTACGAGCAGTACGTC.

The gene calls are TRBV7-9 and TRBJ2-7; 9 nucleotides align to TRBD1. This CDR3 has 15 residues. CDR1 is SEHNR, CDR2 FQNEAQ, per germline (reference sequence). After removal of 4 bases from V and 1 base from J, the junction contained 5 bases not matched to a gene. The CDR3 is CASSSGQGSSYEQYF. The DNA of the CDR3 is TGTGCCAGCAGCTCTGGACAGGGGAGTTCCTACGAGCAGTACTTC.

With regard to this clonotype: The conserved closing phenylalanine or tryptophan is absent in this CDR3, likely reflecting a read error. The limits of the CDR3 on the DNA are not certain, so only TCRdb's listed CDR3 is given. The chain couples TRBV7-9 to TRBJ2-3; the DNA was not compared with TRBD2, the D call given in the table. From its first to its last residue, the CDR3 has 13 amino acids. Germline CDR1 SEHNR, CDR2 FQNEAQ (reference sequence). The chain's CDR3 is CASSYAGRPETHY.

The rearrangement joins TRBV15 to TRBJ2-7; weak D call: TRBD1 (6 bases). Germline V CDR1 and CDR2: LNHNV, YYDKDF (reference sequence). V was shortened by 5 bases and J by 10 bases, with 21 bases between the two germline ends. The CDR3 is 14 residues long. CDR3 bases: TGTGCCACCAGCGGGGGCTCCAGCAAAGAGGCCCAGTACTTC. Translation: CATSGGSSKEAQYF.

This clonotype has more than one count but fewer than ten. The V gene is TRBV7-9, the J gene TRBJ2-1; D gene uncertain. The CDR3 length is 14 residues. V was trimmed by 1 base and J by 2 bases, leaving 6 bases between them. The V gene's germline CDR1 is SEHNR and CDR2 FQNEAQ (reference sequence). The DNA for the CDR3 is TGTGCCAGCAGCTTAGAGGGCCCCTACAATGAGCAGTTCTTC. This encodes CASSLEGPYNEQFF.

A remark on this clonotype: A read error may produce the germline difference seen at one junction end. CDR3 nucleotides: TGTGCCAGCAGCGTAGGGTCAGCTAAGCAGTTTTTT. The encoded protein is CASSVGSAKQFF. The chain is built from TRBV7-8 and TRBJ2-3, with no clear D. Per germline, CDR1 SGHVS and CDR2 FQNEAQ. The CDR3 runs to 12 residues.

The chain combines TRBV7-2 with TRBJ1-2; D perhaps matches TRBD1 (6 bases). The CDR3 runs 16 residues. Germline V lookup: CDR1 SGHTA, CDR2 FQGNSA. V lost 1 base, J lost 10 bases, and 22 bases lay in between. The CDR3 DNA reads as TGTGCCAGCAGCTTAGAATTGGCGGGGGCGAGGGAGACCTACACCTTC. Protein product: CASSLELAGARETYTF.

CDR3 in amino acids: CASSPRTREYEQYF. CDR3 sequence (DNA): TGTGCCAGCAGCCCCAGGACTAGGGAATACGAGCAGTACTTC. The chain couples TRBV7-8 to TRBJ2-7; TRBD2 matches 7 bases. The CDR3 runs 14 residues. V lost 5 bases, J lost 4 bases, and 8 bases stayed unmatched. Germline assignment: CDR1 SGHVS and CDR2 FQNEAQ.

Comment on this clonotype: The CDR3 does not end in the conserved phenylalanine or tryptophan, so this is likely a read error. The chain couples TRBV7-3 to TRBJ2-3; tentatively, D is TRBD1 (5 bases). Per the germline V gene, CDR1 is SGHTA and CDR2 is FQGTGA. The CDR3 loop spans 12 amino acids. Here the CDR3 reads CASSQGADAQYL. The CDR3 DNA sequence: TGTGCCAGCAGCCAAGGGGCAGATGCGCAGTATCTT.

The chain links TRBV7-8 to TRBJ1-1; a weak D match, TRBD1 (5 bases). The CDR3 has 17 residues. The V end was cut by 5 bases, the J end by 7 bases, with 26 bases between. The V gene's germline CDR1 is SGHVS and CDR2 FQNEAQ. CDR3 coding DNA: TGTGCCAGCAGCGTAGGGGACCGTCCCGGAGCGCACTATGAAGCTTTCTTT. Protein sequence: CASSVGDRPGAHYEAFF.

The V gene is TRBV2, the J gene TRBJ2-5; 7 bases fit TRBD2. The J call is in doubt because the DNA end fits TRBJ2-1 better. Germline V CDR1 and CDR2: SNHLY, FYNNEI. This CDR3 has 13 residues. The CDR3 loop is CASSYGGRDEQFF. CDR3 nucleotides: TGTGCCAGCAGCTATGGGGGGAGGGATGAGCAGTTCTTC.

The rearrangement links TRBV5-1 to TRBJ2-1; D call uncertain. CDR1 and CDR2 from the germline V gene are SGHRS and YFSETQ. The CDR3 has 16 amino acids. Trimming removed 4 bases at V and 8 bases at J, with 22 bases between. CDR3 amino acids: CASSDHSSETSDEQFF. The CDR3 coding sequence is TGCGCCAGCAGCGATCACAGCAGCGAGACGAGCGATGAGCAGTTCTTC. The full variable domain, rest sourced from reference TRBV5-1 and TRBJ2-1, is KAGVTQTPRYLIKTRGQQVTLSCSPISGHRSVSWYQQTPGQGLQFLFEYFSETQRNKGNFPGRFSGRQFSNSRSEMNVSTLELGDSALYLCASSDHSSETSDEQFFGPGTRLTVL.

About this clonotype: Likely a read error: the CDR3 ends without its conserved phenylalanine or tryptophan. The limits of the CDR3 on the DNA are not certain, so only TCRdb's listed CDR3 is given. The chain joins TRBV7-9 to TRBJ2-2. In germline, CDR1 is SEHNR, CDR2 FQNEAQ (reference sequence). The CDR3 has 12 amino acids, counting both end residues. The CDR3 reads CASSSSDTQQFC.

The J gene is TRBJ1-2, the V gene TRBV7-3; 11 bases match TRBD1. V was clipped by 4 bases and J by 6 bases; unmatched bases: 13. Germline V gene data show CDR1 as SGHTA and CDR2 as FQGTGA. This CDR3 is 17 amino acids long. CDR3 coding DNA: TGTGCCAGCAGCTCGGACAGGGGGCACTCGCCCCTCCATGGCTACACCTTC. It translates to CASSSDRGHSPLHGYTF.